These 14 T cell receptor beta chains originate from one sample sequenced in a study of cytomegalovirus exposure and HLA in healthy donors. 60 Vbeta and 13 Jbeta primers were used in PCR. Only in-frame clones appear in the TCRdb table, and some are missing; sequencing was by immunoSEQ multiplex PCR. Among a few hundred thousand clones, approximately 82% were seen once, and the ten largest hold more than 0.5%. Sample: PBMCs. Receptors were obtained from a woman between 40 and 55 years old in good health and CMV-seronegative.

CDR3 nucleotide sequence: TGTGCCAGCGGCCCGCTAGCGGGGGGCACCTACGAGCAGTACTTC. Protein product: CASGPLAGGTYEQYF. V gene TRBV27 combines with J gene TRBJ2-7; 11 positions match TRBD2. CDR1 and CDR2 from the germline V gene are MNHEY and SMNVEV (reference sequence). The CDR3 is 15 amino acids. J gave up 2 bases and V 8 bases, and 8 bases lay outside the gene matches.

The sample holds many counts of this clone. This rearrangement joins TRBV6-1 to TRBJ1-6; 8 nucleotides line up with TRBD1. This CDR3 is 15 amino acids long. The J segment lost 6 bases and the V segment lost 0 bases, leaving 1 base of the junction unmatched. Germline CDR1 is MNHNS and CDR2 is SASEGT. The CDR3 reads CASSEATGANSPLHF. As DNA, the CDR3 is TGTGCCAGCAGTGAAGCGACAGGGGCTAATTCACCCCTCCACTTT.

This clone has just a few counts. V is TRBV13 and J is TRBJ2-7, with 7 bases matching TRBD1. Unmatched junction bases numbered 6, after V lost 5 bases and J lost 5 bases. The CDR3 is 13 residues long. Germline lookup yields CDR1 PRHDT and CDR2 FYEKMQ (reference sequence). For the CDR3, the DNA is TGTGCCAGCAGCCCTGACAGGGAACACGAGCAGTACTTC. This codes for CASSPDREHEQYF.

The V call is TRBV18, the J call TRBJ1-5; D unresolved. V was clipped by 2 bases and J by 2 bases, with 7 bases between them. CDR3 length equals 14 residues. Looked up from germline, CDR1 is KGHSH and CDR2 is LQKENI. CDR3 amino acids: CASSPERGNQPQHF. In nucleotides, the CDR3 is TGTGCCAGCTCACCAGAAAGAGGCAATCAGCCCCAGCATTTT.

This chain connects TRBV6-5 to TRBJ2-3, with D unresolved. Trimming cost V 0 bases and J 6 bases, with 10 bases left between them. Germline assignment: CDR1 MNHEY and CDR2 SVGAGI. CDR3 size: 14 residues. CDR3 sequence: CASSYSVTTDTQYF. The CDR3 nucleotides are TGTGCCAGCAGTTACTCTGTAACTACTGATACGCAGTATTTT.

The rearrangement joins TRBV7-9 to TRBJ2-5; 7 bases map to TRBD2. J lost 2 bases, V lost 2 bases, and 11 bases had no gene match. CDR3 length: 17 amino acids. Germline CDR1 SEHNR, CDR2 FQNEAQ (reference sequence). CDR3 DNA: TGTGCCAGCAGCTTAACTTGGGGGGGGGTACAACAAGAGACCCAGTACTTC. This gives the protein CASSLTWGGVQQETQYF.

Comment on this clone: At one boundary the junction diverges from the germline segment, which might be a read error. The chain links TRBV7-7 to TRBJ2-2; D uncertain. This CDR3 has 14 residues. Looked up from germline, CDR1 is SSHAT and CDR2 is FNYEAQ (reference sequence). The CDR3 protein is CASSPPYGTGELFF. In DNA, the CDR3 is TGTGCTAGCAGCCCGCCCTACGGCACCGGGGAGCTGTTTTTT.

V and J are TRBV5-1 and TRBJ2-2; D might be TRBD2 (5 bases). Germline V gene sequence: CDR1 SGHRS, CDR2 YFSETQ. The CDR3 has 14 residues. V lost 6 bases and J 9 bases, leaving 18 bases between the germline ends. CDR3 in amino acids: CASNTGGVGWELFF. CDR3 coding DNA: TGCGCCAGCAACACCGGAGGAGTCGGATGGGAGCTGTTTTTT.

This clone has more than one count but fewer than ten. CDR3 nucleotide sequence: TGCGCCAGCAGCCAAGATTTCCGGACAGATACGCAGTATTTT. Translating it yields CASSQDFRTDTQYF. The chain employs TRBV4-3 and TRBJ2-3, with D unclear. This CDR3 is 14 amino acids long. V shed 0 bases and J shed 3 bases, with 7 bases lying between them. Germline values: CDR1 LGHNA, CDR2 YSLEER.

Ten or more counts support this clone. The chain employs TRBV6-5 and TRBJ1-6, with 9 bases identical to TRBD1. There are 12 residues in the CDR3. CDR1 is MNHEY, CDR2 SVGAGI, per germline. V lost 7 bases, J lost 11 bases, and 3 bases stayed unmatched. CDR3 protein: CASTGTGTPLHF. DNA for the CDR3: TGTGCCAGCACCGGGACAGGGACACCCCTCCACTTT.

This chain connects TRBV2 to TRBJ1-2; TRBD1 might be the D (5 bases). Germline CDR1 and CDR2: SNHLY and FYNNEI. This CDR3 comprises 14 residues. Trimming pared 6 bases from V and 14 bases from J, leaving 25 bases between. The CDR3 bases are TGTGCCAGCAGCCGACTCGGTGGGGCGGGATATCGGACCTTC. It translates to CASSRLGGAGYRTF.

The chain links TRBV5-8 to TRBJ2-1, with a weak D call TRBD2 (6 bases). With 4 bases removed from V and 4 bases from J, the gap between germline ends came to 15 bases. The CDR3 covers 15 residues. Per the germline V gene, CDR1 is SGHTS and CDR2 is YDEGEE. CDR3 nucleotide sequence: TGTGCCAGCAGCCGGAGGGTTATTGTATACAATGAGCAGTTCTTC. This sequence encodes CASSRRVIVYNEQFF.

The chain is built from TRBV5-1 and TRBJ1-5; D is possibly TRBD1 (6 bases). Trimming took 3 bases from V and 6 from J, leaving 10 bases between them. The germline V gene has CDR1 SGHRS and CDR2 YFSETQ. CDR3 length: 13 residues. The CDR3 spells CASSSGVGQPQHF. CDR3 DNA sequence: TGCGCCAGCAGCTCAGGGGTCGGTCAGCCCCAGCATTTT.

This clone was detected only a few times. This sample includes further DNA sequences coding for the same CDR3. J is TRBJ1-1 and V is TRBV2, with 7 positions matching TRBD1. From germline, CDR1 is SNHLY and CDR2 FYNNEI. J was trimmed by 0 bases and V by 6 bases; bases with no gene match: 4. The CDR3 loop spans 14 amino acids. The CDR3 nucleotides are TGTGCCAGCAGCCTGGACAGGTTGAACACTGAAGCTTTCTTT. It translates to CASSLDRLNTEAFF.